This T cell receptor (beta chain) was sequenced in a study of T-cell reconstitution after alpha-beta-depleted transplantation in children. The TCRbeta library was prepared with unique molecular identifiers. TCRdb re-derived calls from the PCR reads in MiXCR, one entry per CDR3 protein. The table shows about 300,000 distinct CDR3 sequences, with 10% occurring only once. V was cut by 4 bases and J by 0 bases, with 13 bases left in between. Germline loops: CDR1 SGHTA, CDR2 FQGNSA. The CDR3 runs 17 residues. This clonotype was recorded many times. The antigen is not known. Notes on the study in general: By about two months after transplant, alpha-beta T cells reportedly arose from several hundred graft clones that had expanded.

The sample in question was PBMCs, obtained before TCRalphabeta/CD19-depleted stem cell transplant. The clonotype originates from a boy under two years old with acute myeloid leukemia, due to receive a stem cell transplant. The chain combines TRBV7-2 with TRBJ2-6; a possible D gene is TRBD1 (6 bases). CDR3 loop: CASSSYRVLSGANVLTF. Here the CDR3 DNA reads TGTGCCAGCAGCTCGTACAGGGTCCTCTCTGGGGCCAACGTCCTGACTTTC.